One T cell receptor (beta chain) is described in this entry. The antigen is unknown. The data belong to a study of OX40 agonist ivuxolimab in advanced cancers. Study overall: Ivuxolimab was delivered to patients intravenously every 2 weeks at doses spanning 0.01 to 10 mg/kg. Partial responses were observed in three patients, of whom one had hepatocellular carcinoma and two had cutaneous melanoma. Study results and limitations: Fewer expanded clones were found on average in CD4+ than in CD8+ T cells.

The table came from immunoSEQ multiplex PCR; TCRdb's copy has only in-frame clones and leaves some out. The sample lists 48,000 or so clones, roughly 81% occurring once. The sampling schedule covered blood at baseline, cycle 4 day 1, and cycle 7 day 1. The CDR3 covers 15 residues. V was pared by 8 bases and J by 4 bases, with 18 bases between. The germline gives CDR1 MNHEY, CDR2 SMNVEV (reference sequence). Sequences were derived from CD4+ or CD8+ T cells sorted from blood, sampled in a trial of the OX40 agonist ivuxolimab. This clonotype originated in an adult with an advanced solid tumor such as melanoma, head and neck, liver or kidney cancer. The J gene is TRBJ2-1, the V gene TRBV27; no firm D call. The CDR3 loop reads CASAGSERPYNEQFF. CDR3 coding DNA: TGTGCCAGCGCCGGTTCGGAACGACCGTACAATGAGCAGTTCTTC.